The sequence of this T cell receptor beta chain was determined in a study of T cells in women clearing cervical HPV infection. At the level of the study: Controls gave blood once infection was undetectable; cases at lesion identification. Only a few women had HLA typing results available.

This CDR3 is built from 14 residues. Germline CDR1 and CDR2: SGHRS and YFSETQ. V lost 2 bases, J lost 6 bases, and 11 bases lay in between. Using immunoSEQ multiplex PCR, the repertoire was profiled, and TCRdb retains in-frame clones only, with some absent. The sample includes about 48,000 clones. On this clone itself: Its antigen is unidentified. The read stops 3 residues short of the end of the CDR3; the missing end is completed from the germline J gene.

Overall study results and limits: TRBV6-7 relative abundance averaged around 0.11% in cases and approximately 0.15% in controls. CIN3+ cases had significantly higher TCR repertoire richness than controls, but evenness did not differ.

The chain joins TRBV5-1 to TRBJ2-2, with D perhaps TRBD1 (5 bases). Material for sequencing was blood buffy coat. The clonotype was recovered from a woman aged 18 to 75 with a cervical HPV16 infection that either progressed to CIN3+ or cleared (not recorded which). The covered CDR3 bases are TGCGCCAGCAGCTTACACAGGTCCGCCGGGGAG. Its translation is CASSLHRSAGE. The CDR3 as a whole reads CASSLHRSAGELFF.